Each of the 25 T cell receptor beta chains below was sequenced from the same sample in a study of tumor and adjacent non-tumor tissue in lung cancer. A modified ARM-PCR protocol with three rounds of nested PCR amplified TCRbeta. TCRdb reprocessed the multiplex PCR reads via MiXCR and lists one record per CDR3 protein. Here the sample spans tens of thousands of distinct CDR3 sequences, approximately 59% being singletons. The template was RNA from unsorted bulk tissue. Distant lung tissue was collected more than 3 cm away from the tumor edge. Sample: distant non-tumor lung tissue. The source is a woman in her thirties or forties with non-small cell lung cancer.

Comments on this clonotype: One end of the junction fails to match germline, which may point to a read error. This chain links TRBV12-3 or TRBV12-4 with TRBJ2-4; TRBD2 aligns across 8 bases. The length of the CDR3 is 14 residues. CDR3 amino acids: CAGRPTGGRNIQYF. The DNA of the CDR3 is TGTGCCGGCAGACCAACGGGAGGGAGAAACATTCAGTACTTC.

Details on this clonotype: The junction does not match germline at one end; this may be a read error. The chain recombines TRBV11-2 with TRBJ2-1; 8 positions agree with TRBD2. The germline V gene has CDR1 SGHAT and CDR2 FQNNGV. The CDR3 spans 14 residues. CDR3 sequence (DNA): TGTGCTAGCAGCTGGACTAGCAGGAACAATGAGCAGTTCTTC. Encoded protein: CASSWTSRNNEQFF.

To note about this clonotype: The germline gene is not matched at one end of the junction; a read error may be the cause. The rearrangement joins TRBV29-1 to TRBJ2-7; D is uncertain. The CDR3 spans 16 residues. CDR1 SQVTM and CDR2 ANQGSEA come from the germline V gene. For the CDR3, the DNA is TGCAGCGTTGAAGAGGGTAGGAAAGGACCGTCCTACAAGCAGTACTTC. Its protein is CSVEEGRKGPSYKQYF.

The chain combines TRBV2 with TRBJ2-3, with 14 bases identical to TRBD2. The J segment lost 1 base and the V segment lost 10 bases, leaving 7 bases of the junction unmatched. This CDR3 contains 16 residues. Germline V lookup: CDR1 SNHLY, CDR2 FYNNEI. The CDR3 protein is CANRWGLAGGTDTQYF. The CDR3 DNA sequence: TGTGCCAACAGATGGGGACTAGCGGGGGGCACAGATACGCAGTATTTT. The whole variable domain, remainder taken from reference TRBV2 and TRBJ2-3, is EPEVTQTPSHQVTQMGQEVILRCVPISNHLYFYWYRQILGQKVEFLVSFYNNEISEKSEIFDDQFSVERPDGSNFTLKIRSTKLEDSAMYFCANRWGLAGGTDTQYFGPGTRLTVL.

Worth noting for this clonotype: Just one base apart from a much larger clone, this may be a read error. The V and J genes are TRBV6-6 and TRBJ1-5, with D possibly being TRBD1 (5 bases). Per germline, CDR1 MNHNY and CDR2 SVGAGI (reference sequence). The CDR3 has 15 residues. V lost 7 bases and J 0 bases, leaving 13 bases between the germline ends. The CDR3: CASNGGETSNQPQHF. The CDR3 DNA is TGTGCCAGCAACGGGGGGGAAACTAGCAATCAGCCCCAGCATTTT.

A remark on this clonotype: This sequence may be a read error, since a much larger clone differs from it by one base. This rearrangement joins TRBV28 to TRBJ2-3; D is undetermined. There are 11 residues in the CDR3. The germline V gene has CDR1 MDHEN and CDR2 SYDVKM. CDR3 nucleotides: TGTGCCAGCAGCCTCCAGAATACGCAGAATTTT. It encodes CASSLQNTQNF.

This clonotype showed up just a few times. An end of the junction does not agree with germline; a read error may underlie this. The V call is TRBV13, the J call TRBJ2-5, with D perhaps matching TRBD1 (5 bases). Germline V gene data show CDR1 as PRHDT and CDR2 as FYEKMQ (reference sequence). The CDR3 totals 13 residues. CDR3 bases: TGTGCCAGCAGTAGGACAACCATCGAGATCCAGTACTTC. It encodes CASSRTTIEIQYF.

The V call is TRBV10-1, the J call TRBJ2-7, with 13 positions matching TRBD2. Germline V CDR1 and CDR2: WNHNN, SYGVQD (reference sequence). With 6 bases clipped from V and 4 bases from J, the junction kept 18 bases outside the gene matches. The CDR3 is 19 residues long. The CDR3 protein is CASSGQDGTSGKVWYEQYF. For the CDR3, the DNA is TGCGCCAGCAGCGGACAGGACGGGACTAGCGGGAAGGTCTGGTACGAGCAGTACTTC.

This clonotype has a handful of counts. The junction shows a germline mismatch at one end, possibly a read error. The genes are TRBV4-1 and TRBJ1-2, with D uncertain. The CDR3 contains 14 residues. Germline V lookup: CDR1 MGHRA, CDR2 YSYEKL. In nucleotides, the CDR3 is TGTGCCAGCAGCCAAGTGCGGGGTGGCCATGACTATACCTTC. The encoded protein is CASSQVRGGHDYTF.

This chain joins TRBV11-2 and TRBJ2-5, with D perhaps matching TRBD2 (6 bases). The germline gives CDR1 SGHAT, CDR2 FQNNGV. V lost 8 bases and J lost 4, with 23 bases in between. The CDR3 runs to 16 residues. The CDR3 nucleotides read TGTGCCAGCGGCCTAGATCTGACTAGAGGGAGAGAGACCCAGTACTTC. Translating it yields CASGLDLTRGRETQYF. Based on the CDR3 plus reference TRBV11-2 and TRBJ2-5, the full variable domain is EAGVAQSPRYKIIEKRQSVAFWCNPISGHATLYWYQQILGQGPKLLIQFQNNGVVDDSQLPKDRFSAERLKGVDSTLKIQPAKLEDSAVYLCASGLDLTRGRETQYFGPGTRLLVL.

Notes on this clonotype: A much larger clone lies a single base off, so this may be a read error. The V call is TRBV30, the J call TRBJ1-5; TRBD1 aligns across 9 bases. Germline V CDR1 and CDR2: GTSNPN, SVGIG (reference sequence). This CDR3 is 15 amino acids long. In nucleotides, the CDR3 is TGTGTCTGGAGTGGAAGGGGACAGGGCGGGCAGCCCCAGCATTTT. Amino acid sequence: CVWSGRGQGGQPQHF.

Worth noting for this clonotype: This may arise from a read error, as a much more abundant clone is one base away. The rearrangement joins TRBV7-9 to TRBJ1-1, with D unclear. Germline CDR1 SEHNR, CDR2 FQNEAQ (reference sequence). The CDR3 runs 14 residues. The CDR3 DNA sequence: TGTGCCAGCAGCAACCCGGACGGCGGTCTTGGCGCTCTCTTT. As protein: CASSNPDGGLGALF.

About this clonotype: A single base separates this from a much larger clone, so it may be a read error. The rearrangement links TRBV4-1 to TRBJ1-5, with D perhaps matching TRBD1 (6 bases). Germline CDR1 MGHRA, CDR2 YSYEKL. The CDR3 extends over 13 amino acids. The chain's CDR3 is CASSVQGDQSQHF. In nucleotides, the CDR3 is TGCGCCAGCAGTGTACAGGGTGATCAGTCCCAGCATTTT.

Within the sample, this clonotype is medium-sized. The V and J genes are TRBV29-1 and TRBJ1-5; D is ambiguous. CDR3 size: 12 residues. Germline CDR1 is SQVTM and CDR2 is ANQGSEA. The ends were cut back, 4 bases at V and 4 bases at J, with 8 bases in the middle. The CDR3 DNA is TGCAGCGTTGGAACACAAAATCAGCCCCAGCATTTT. It is translated as CSVGTQNQPQHF.

This clonotype was observed a few times. The chain carries TRBV7-9 and TRBJ1-2; 8 bases are shared with TRBD1. CDR1 and CDR2 from the germline V gene are SEHNR and FQNEAQ (reference sequence). J was trimmed by 0 bases and V by 5 bases; bases with no gene match: 11. CDR3 size: 17 residues. The CDR3, as DNA: TGTGCCAGCAGCCCCTACGGGACAGGATCTCCTAACTATGGCTACACCTTC. Its translation: CASSPYGTGSPNYGYTF.

The table lists this clonotype with a few counts. Germline is not matched at one junction end, which may reflect a read error. The V gene is TRBV6-5, the J gene TRBJ2-2, with TRBD2 identical over 12 bases. The CDR3 contains 14 residues. Per the germline V gene, CDR1 is MNHEY and CDR2 is SVGAGI. DNA of the CDR3: TGTGCCAGCGGTTACTCTAGCGGGAGGGGGGATCTGTTTTTT. This codes for CASGYSSGRGDLFF.

The sample holds many counts of this clonotype. The germline gene is not matched at one end of the junction; a read error may be the cause. V and J are TRBV12-3 or TRBV12-4 and TRBJ1-4, with D hard to call. The CDR3 sequence is 12 residues long. CDR3 sequence (DNA): TGTGCCAGCAGACACTTTAATGAAAAACTGCTTTTT. It yields the protein CASRHFNEKLLF.

This clonotype was seen more than once but under ten times. This sequence joins TRBV4-1 and TRBJ1-5, with no clear D. From germline, CDR1 is MGHRA and CDR2 YSYEKL. V shed 7 bases and J shed 2 bases, with 12 bases lying between them. The CDR3 covers 14 residues. The CDR3 here is CASNQGPRNQPQHF. For the CDR3, the DNA is TGCGCCAGCAATCAAGGACCGCGCAATCAGCCCCAGCATTTT.

About this clonotype itself: At one of its ends the junction is not consistent with the germline gene, which may arise from a read error. The chain couples TRBV11-2 to TRBJ2-5; D is possibly TRBD1 or TRBD2 (5 bases each). Germline V lookup: CDR1 SGHAT, CDR2 FQNNGV. CDR3 length: 17 amino acids. CDR3 sequence: CANSLGAGSGIVETQYF. Here the CDR3 DNA reads TGTGCCAACAGCTTAGGGGCAGGGTCCGGGATCGTAGAGACCCAGTACTTC. Using reference TRBV11-2 and TRBJ2-5 for the parts outside the CDR3, the full variable domain is EAGVAQSPRYKIIEKRQSVAFWCNPISGHATLYWYQQILGQGPKLLIQFQNNGVVDDSQLPKDRFSAERLKGVDSTLKIQPAKLEDSAVYLCANSLGAGSGIVETQYFGPGTRLLVL.

Notes on this clonotype: In this CDR3 the conserved last residue, phenylalanine or tryptophan, is missing, so a read error is likely. The genes are TRBV29-1 and TRBJ2-5, with D tentatively TRBD1 or TRBD2 (6 bases each). Germline assignment: CDR1 SQVTM and CDR2 ANQGSEA. The CDR3 runs to 12 residues. The CDR3 region is CSVEGVGATQYI. Here the CDR3 DNA reads TGTAGCGTGGAGGGGGTAGGCGCGACCCAGTACATC.

This clonotype was found many times. This chain joins TRBV20-1 and TRBJ2-6; 7 bases are a match to TRBD1. CDR3 length: 17 amino acids. After removal of 5 bases from V and 4 bases from J, the junction contained 14 bases not matched to a gene. Per the germline V gene, CDR1 is DFQATT and CDR2 is SNEGSKA (reference sequence). The CDR3 region is CSAPDRPDLWGANVLTF. CDR3 coding DNA: TGCAGTGCTCCGGACAGGCCTGACCTTTGGGGGGCCAACGTCCTGACTTTC.

This clonotype was counted many times. V and J are TRBV7-8 and TRBJ2-7, with 13 positions matching TRBD2. V trimming: 4 bases; J trimming: 6 bases; junction bases outside the gene matches: 15. Germline CDR1 reads SGHVS; CDR2 reads FQNEAQ. The CDR3 extends over 18 amino acids. The CDR3 DNA follows: TGTGCCAGCAGCTCCAAACATGCGACTAGCGGGGGGCCCCGCGAGCAGTACTTC. It codes for CASSSKHATSGGPREQYF.

The V and J genes are TRBV30 and TRBJ1-4; D remains unclear. V dropped 3 bases and J dropped 4 bases, with 12 bases sitting between them. The germline V gene has CDR1 GTSNPN and CDR2 SVGIG (reference sequence). The CDR3 contains 14 residues. DNA for the CDR3: TGTGCCTGGAGACCAGACCCCTTTAATGAAAAACTGTTTTTT. This codes for CAWRPDPFNEKLFF. The full variable domain, completed using reference TRBV30 and TRBJ1-4, is SQTIHQWPATLVQPVGSPLSLECTVEGTSNPNLYWYRQAAGRGLQLLFYSVGIGQISSEVPQNLSASRPQDRQFILSSKKLLLSDSGFYLCAWRPDPFNEKLFFGSGTQLSVL.

V gene TRBV19 combines with J gene TRBJ2-5, with D tentatively TRBD1 (5 bases). Trimming cost V 3 bases and J 3 bases, with 11 bases left between them. In germline, CDR1 is LNHDA, CDR2 SQIVND (reference sequence). The CDR3 spans 14 residues. As DNA, the CDR3 is TGTGCCAGTAGTATCAGACAGCGAGAAGAGACCCAGTACTTC. This encodes CASSIRQREETQYF.

Turning to this clonotype: A much larger clone lies one base from this, so it may be a read error. The chain couples TRBV7-9 to TRBJ1-1, with D unclear. V was pared by 5 bases and J by 11 bases, with 21 bases between. Germline V gene data show CDR1 as SEHNR and CDR2 as FQNEAQ (reference sequence). This CDR3 has 14 residues. CDR3 nucleotides: TGTGCCAGCAGCAACCCGGACGGCGATCTTGGCGCTTTCTTT. This encodes CASSNPDGDLGAFF.